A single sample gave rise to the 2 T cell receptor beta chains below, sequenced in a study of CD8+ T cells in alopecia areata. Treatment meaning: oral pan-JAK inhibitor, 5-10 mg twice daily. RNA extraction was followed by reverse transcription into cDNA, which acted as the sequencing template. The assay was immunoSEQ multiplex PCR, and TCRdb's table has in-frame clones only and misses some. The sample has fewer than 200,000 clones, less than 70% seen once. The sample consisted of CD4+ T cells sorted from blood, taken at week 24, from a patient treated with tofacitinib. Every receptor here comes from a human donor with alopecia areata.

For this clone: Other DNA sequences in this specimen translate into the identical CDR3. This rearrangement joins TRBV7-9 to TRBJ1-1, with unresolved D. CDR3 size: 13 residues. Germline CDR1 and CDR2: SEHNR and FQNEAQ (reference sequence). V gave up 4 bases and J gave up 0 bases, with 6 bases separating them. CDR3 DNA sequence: TGTGCCAGCAGCTCACCGATGAACACTGAAGCTTTCTTT. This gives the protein CASSSPMNTEAFF.

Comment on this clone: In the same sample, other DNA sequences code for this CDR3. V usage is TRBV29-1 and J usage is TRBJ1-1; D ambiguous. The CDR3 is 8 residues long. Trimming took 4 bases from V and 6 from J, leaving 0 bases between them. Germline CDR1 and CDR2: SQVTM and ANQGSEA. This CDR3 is CSVAEAFF. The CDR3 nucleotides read TGCAGCGTTGCTGAAGCTTTCTTT.